The 21 T cell receptor beta chains reported below all come from one sample, sequenced in a study of blood T cell repertoires in COVID-19. Repertoires were generated with immunoSEQ multiplex PCR, while TCRdb's copy carries only in-frame clones and drops some. Of approximately 340,000 clones in the sample, roughly 92% were seen once. Source material: PBMCs or T cells enriched from blood (not recorded which). The receptors derive from a woman aged 40 to 55 who had been exposed to COVID-19.

This sequence joins TRBV19 and TRBJ1-6; D is unresolved. Germline CDR1 and CDR2: LNHDA and SQIVND (reference sequence). This CDR3 is built from 15 residues. Trimming shortened V by 2 bases and J by 10 bases, and 15 bases separated the two germline ends. The CDR3 protein is CASSIRGAPGSPLHF. As DNA, the CDR3 is TGTGCCAGTAGTATACGGGGAGCCCCTGGATCACCCCTCCACTTT.

This chain joins TRBV6-1 and TRBJ1-5; D possibly corresponds to TRBD1 (5 bases). Trimming shortened V by 3 bases and J by 7 bases, and 13 bases separated the two germline ends. This CDR3 is built from 14 residues. Germline CDR1 MNHNS, CDR2 SASEGT. CDR3 DNA sequence: TGTGCCAGCAGTGAGTCAGGGTTGGTCCAGCCCCAGCATTTT. Translation gives CASSESGLVQPQHF.

This clone was counted once. The chain combines TRBV7-9 with TRBJ1-4; 7 positions match TRBD1. The CDR3 totals 16 residues. The trim removed 3 bases at V and 5 bases at J, leaving 9 bases unmatched. Germline CDR1 SEHNR, CDR2 FQNEAQ (reference sequence). CDR3 nucleotide sequence: TGTGCCAGCAGCTTCGCGCCGACAGGGAACAATGAAAAACTGTTTTTT. Its protein product is CASSFAPTGNNEKLFF.

The chain couples TRBV5-1 to TRBJ1-2, with TRBD1 identical over 12 bases. Germline values: CDR1 SGHRS, CDR2 YFSETQ. CDR3 size: 16 residues. Trimming took 4 bases from V and 7 from J; bases not matched to a gene: 11. The chain's CDR3 is CASSPTVGTGGSGYTF. In DNA, the CDR3 is TGCGCCAGCAGCCCCACCGTAGGGACAGGGGGCTCTGGCTACACCTTC.

The V and J genes are TRBV6-2 or TRBV6-3 and TRBJ1-1; no clear D gene. V lost 4 bases, J lost 5 bases, and 11 bases lay in between. This CDR3 is built from 13 residues. Germline CDR1 is MNHEY and CDR2 is SVGEGT. CDR3 bases: TGTGCCAGCAGTTGGACTGAACTTACTGAAGCTTTCTTT. Translation gives CASSWTELTEAFF.

This sequence joins TRBV19 and TRBJ2-1; 12 bases agree with TRBD1. The germline V gene has CDR1 LNHDA and CDR2 SQIVND (reference sequence). Germline trimming cut 9 bases from V and 8 bases from J; bases unmatched to any gene: 8. The length of the CDR3 is 14 residues. CDR3 residues: CASRDRGREDEQFF. CDR3 sequence (DNA): TGTGCCAGCCGGGACAGGGGGCGCGAGGATGAGCAGTTCTTC.

V usage is TRBV6-5 and J usage is TRBJ2-7, with 10 bases that match TRBD2. CDR3 length: 15 residues. CDR1 and CDR2 from the germline V gene are MNHEY and SVGAGI. V dropped 7 bases and J dropped 4; count of bases not matched to a gene: 10. CDR3 in amino acids: CASTESSGRGYEQYF. The CDR3, as DNA: TGTGCCAGCACCGAGTCTAGCGGGAGAGGATACGAGCAGTACTTC.

The chain couples TRBV11-2 to TRBJ1-4; D gene uncertain. Germline V gives CDR1 SGHAT, CDR2 FQNNGV. Between the trimmed V and J ends, which lost 3 bases and 7 bases, there was a span of 12 bases. The CDR3 spans 14 residues. Written as DNA, the CDR3 is TGTGCCAGCAGCTTTAACCCCACACGTGAAAAACTGTTTTTT. Its protein product is CASSFNPTREKLFF.

Notes on this clone: This same CDR3 is encoded by further DNA sequences in the sample. The chain employs TRBV12-3 or TRBV12-4 and TRBJ2-7, with D uncertain. The CDR3 spans 11 residues. Trimming took off 4 bases at V and 2 bases at J, with 3 bases between the two ends. This CDR3 reads CASSSAYEQYF. The DNA for the CDR3 is TGTGCCAGCAGTTCCGCCTACGAGCAGTACTTC.

This sequence joins TRBV29-1 and TRBJ1-6; D unresolved. With 8 bases removed from V and 3 bases from J, the gap between germline ends came to 17 bases. From germline, CDR1 is SQVTM and CDR2 ANQGSEA. The CDR3 covers 15 residues. In DNA, the CDR3 is TGCAGCTCCTTCCGAGGCGCCAACTATAATTCACCCCTCCACTTT. This translates into CSSFRGANYNSPLHF. The full variable domain, rest sourced from reference TRBV29-1 and TRBJ1-6, is SAVISQKPSRDICQRGTSLTIQCQVDSQVTMMFWYRQQPGQSLTLIATANQGSEATYESGFVIDKFPISRPNLTFSTLTVSNMSPEDSSIYLCSSFRGANYNSPLHFGNGTRLTVT.

V and J are TRBV18 and TRBJ2-2; TRBD1 matches at 9 bases. Germline values: CDR1 KGHSH, CDR2 LQKENI. The V and J ends lost 1 base and 3 bases, in that order; junction bases with no gene match: 0. The CDR3 is 15 amino acids. The CDR3 nucleotides read TGTGCCAGCTCACCACGACAGGGGGACACCGGGGAGCTGTTTTTT. Its translation: CASSPRQGDTGELFF.

This clone turned up a few times. The genes are TRBV21-1 and TRBJ1-5. TRBV21-1 is a recognized pseudogene. The CDR3 is 12 residues long. CDR3 region: CASKPVNQPQHF. Here the CDR3 DNA reads TGTGCCAGCAAACCGGTCAATCAGCCCCAGCATTTT.

The J gene is TRBJ1-5, the V gene TRBV2; 8 bases fit TRBD1. The CDR3 loop spans 15 amino acids. The germline V gene encodes CDR1 SNHLY and CDR2 FYNNEI. Germline trimming cut 3 bases from V and 6 bases from J; bases unmatched to any gene: 7. The CDR3 DNA is TGTGCCAGCAGTGAGACAGGGGAAGGGTTTCAGCCCCAGCATTTT. Protein product: CASSETGEGFQPQHF.

The chain carries TRBV7-2 and TRBJ2-2; 7 bases align to TRBD1. The V and J ends lost 4 bases and 7 bases, in that order; junction bases with no gene match: 6. CDR1 is SGHTA, CDR2 FQGNSA, per germline. The CDR3 extends over 14 amino acids. CDR3 in DNA: TGTGCCAGCAGCTCGACAGGGTATGGCGGGGAGCTGTTTTTT. This sequence encodes CASSSTGYGGELFF.

V usage is TRBV3-1 (or the pseudogene TRBV3-2) and J usage is TRBJ1-3; D ambiguous. The CDR3 is 17 amino acids. Germline lookup yields CDR1 LGHDT and CDR2 YNNKEL (reference sequence). The ends were cut back, 1 base at V and 0 bases at J, with 13 bases in the middle. The CDR3 protein is CASSQGGRRFSGNTIYF. CDR3 bases: TGTGCCAGCAGCCAAGGCGGGAGACGGTTCTCTGGAAACACCATATATTTT.

The rearrangement uses TRBV6-5 and TRBJ1-1; D gene uncertain. Looked up from germline, CDR1 is MNHEY and CDR2 is SVGAGI. The CDR3 is made up of 14 amino acids. V was clipped by 8 bases and J by 1 base, with 14 bases between them. CDR3 sequence: CASGHRGGNTEAFF. CDR3 in DNA: TGTGCCAGCGGTCATCGGGGTGGGAACACTGAAGCTTTCTTT.

The J gene is TRBJ1-3, the V gene TRBV29-1; D might be TRBD1 (6 bases). V lost 6 bases and J 2 bases, leaving 11 bases between the germline ends. Germline V CDR1 and CDR2: SQVTM, ANQGSEA. The CDR3 length is 13 residues. The CDR3 loop is CSVPTGAGNTIYF. The CDR3 DNA is TGCAGCGTACCGACAGGTGCTGGAAACACCATATATTTT.

The CDR3 region has the DNA TGTGCCAGCAGCCCGGGACAGGGGAATGGGGCCAACGTCCTGACTTTC. It translates to CASSPGQGNGANVLTF. The rearrangement joins TRBV7-2 to TRBJ2-6; 10 nucleotides agree with TRBD1. CDR3 length: 16 amino acids. The germline V gene encodes CDR1 SGHTA and CDR2 FQGNSA. The V segment lost 5 bases and the J segment 3 bases; nucleotides outside the gene matches: 4. Looking up the rest from reference TRBV7-2 and TRBJ2-6 gives the full variable domain: GAGVSQSPSNKVTEKGKDVELRCDPISGHTALYWYRQSLGQGLEFLIYFQGNSAPDKSGLPSDRFSAERTGGSVSTLTIQRTQQEDSAVYLCASSPGQGNGANVLTFGAGSRLTVL.

Remarks on this clone: The junction departs from germline at one end; a sequencing error may be responsible. The chain couples TRBV19 to TRBJ2-3, with 10 bases matching TRBD2. Germline V CDR1 and CDR2: LNHDA, SQIVND (reference sequence). This CDR3 is built from 13 residues. CDR3 in DNA: TGTGCCAGCAGTAGCGGGGGGAAGGATACGCAGTATTTT. Translating gives CASSSGGKDTQYF. The full variable domain, rest sourced from reference TRBV19 and TRBJ2-3, is DGGITQSPKYLFRKEGQNVTLSCEQNLNHDAMYWYRQDPGQGLRLIYYSQIVNDFQKGDIAEGYSVSREKKESFPLTVTSAQKNPTAFYLCASSSGGKDTQYFGPGTRLTVL.

The rearrangement links TRBV27 to TRBJ2-1; 10 nucleotides line up with TRBD2. The CDR3 sequence is 18 residues long. V shed 4 bases and J 0 bases; nucleotides not matched to a gene: 9. Germline V gene lookup returns CDR1 MNHEY and CDR2 SMNVEV (reference sequence). The CDR3 loop reads CASSYLSGRANSYNEQFF. CDR3 in DNA: TGTGCCAGCAGTTACCTAAGCGGGAGGGCTAACTCCTACAATGAGCAGTTCTTC.

For this clone: Within the sample, other DNA sequences also encode this same CDR3. V gene TRBV5-1 combines with J gene TRBJ1-4, with 7 bases fitting TRBD1. With V trimmed by 0 bases and J by 7 bases, 3 bases remained unmatched. There are 14 residues in the CDR3. The germline V gene has CDR1 SGHRS and CDR2 YFSETQ. The CDR3 DNA reads TGCGCCAGCAGCTTGGGACAGGGAAGTGAAAAACTGTTTTTT. Residues: CASSLGQGSEKLFF.